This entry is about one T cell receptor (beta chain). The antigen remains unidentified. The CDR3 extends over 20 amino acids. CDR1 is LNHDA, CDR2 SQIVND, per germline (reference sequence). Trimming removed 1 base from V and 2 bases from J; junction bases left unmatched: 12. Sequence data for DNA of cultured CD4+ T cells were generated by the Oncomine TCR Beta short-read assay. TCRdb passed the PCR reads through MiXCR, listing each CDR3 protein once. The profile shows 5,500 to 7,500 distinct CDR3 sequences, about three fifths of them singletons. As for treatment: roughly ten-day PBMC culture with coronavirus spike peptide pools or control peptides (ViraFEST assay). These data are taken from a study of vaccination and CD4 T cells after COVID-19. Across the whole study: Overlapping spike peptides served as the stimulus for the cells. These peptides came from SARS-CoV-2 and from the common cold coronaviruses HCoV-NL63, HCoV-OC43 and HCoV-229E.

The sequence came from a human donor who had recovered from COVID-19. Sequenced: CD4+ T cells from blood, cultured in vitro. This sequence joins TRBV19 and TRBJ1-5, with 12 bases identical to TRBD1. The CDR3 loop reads CASSIVGAGTGGAGNQPQHF. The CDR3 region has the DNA TGTGCCAGTAGTATAGTCGGCGCGGGGACAGGGGGCGCAGGCAATCAGCCCCAGCATTTT.